The present TCR beta chain was sequenced within a study of cytomegalovirus exposure and HLA in healthy donors. Study-wide points: Researchers reportedly found TCR beta sequences accurately predicted most subjects' HLA-A and HLA-B alleles.

The PCR had 60 Vbeta and 13 Jbeta primers. The data were produced by immunoSEQ multiplex PCR, yet TCRdb's version contains in-frame clones alone and is incomplete. The data hold 130,000 or so clones, with about 8.5% observed a single time. A note on this clone: Antigen unknown.

V lost 1 base and J lost 5; bases outside the gene matches: 1. Germline loops: CDR1 LGHNA, CDR2 YSLEER. The CDR3 runs to 14 residues. This receptor was obtained from a man aged 35-49 years in good health and CMV-seronegative. The sample consisted of PBMCs. The chain combines TRBV4-3 with TRBJ2-5; TRBD1 matches at 10 bases. This chain's CDR3 is CASSQGQGAETQYF. The CDR3 DNA follows: TGCGCCAGCAGCCAAGGACAGGGGGCTGAGACCCAGTACTTC.